Below, 32 T cell receptor beta chains from the same sample are listed, as sequenced in a study of T cells after yellow fever vaccination. From the 5' RACE reads, TCRdb called clonotypes with MiXCR, one entry per CDR3 protein. The top ten hold less than 20% of the sample, which has more than 350,000 distinct CDR3 sequences, 11% seen once. The input for sequencing was PBMCs, taken on the day of the first yellow fever vaccination. These receptors all come from a man younger than 35 who received the YFV17D yellow fever vaccine.

The V gene is TRBV7-2, the J gene TRBJ1-4; no definite D call. This CDR3 is built from 13 residues. Germline-derived CDR1 and CDR2 are SGHTA and FQGNSA. The V and J ends lost 1 base and 5 bases respectively, with 5 bases between them. For the CDR3, the DNA is TGTGCCAGCAGCTTAGTGGGAAATGAAAAACTGTTTTTT. Its translation: CASSLVGNEKLFF.

Only a few counts were recorded for this clonotype. The chain recombines TRBV12-5 with TRBJ2-5; D is unclear. Looked up from germline, CDR1 is LGHNT and CDR2 is FRNRAP. The CDR3 covers 14 residues. V lost 5 bases and J lost 5, with 15 bases in between. The CDR3 nucleotides are TGTGCTAGTGGTGTCCTAACCTGGCGGGAGACCCAGTACTTC. Protein: CASGVLTWRETQYF.

The genes are TRBV12-3 or TRBV12-4 and TRBJ2-7, with D maybe TRBD2 (5 bases). This CDR3 is built from 12 residues. V gave up 7 bases and J gave up 2 bases, with 9 bases separating them. CDR3 sequence reads: CASTDGAYEQYF. The CDR3 DNA reads TGTGCCAGCACTGACGGGGCCTACGAGCAGTACTTC.

The rearrangement uses TRBV20-1 and TRBJ1-1; TRBD1 agrees at 8 bases. The CDR3 sequence is 12 residues long. The germline gives CDR1 DFQATT, CDR2 SNEGSKA (reference sequence). For the CDR3, the DNA is TGCACCCATAAGGGACAGGACACTGAAGCTTTCTTT. This gives the protein CTHKGQDTEAFF.

This clonotype has only a few counts. The V gene is TRBV12-3 or TRBV12-4, the J gene TRBJ2-7; 9 bases line up with TRBD2. This CDR3 comprises 16 residues. Trimming at V came to 4 bases and at J to 5 bases, leaving 12 bases not matched to a gene. The CDR3 spells CASSSQSQASGDEQYF. CDR3 sequence (DNA): TGTGCCAGCAGTTCCCAGAGCCAAGCTAGCGGGGACGAGCAGTACTTC.

Only a few counts were recorded for this clonotype. This rearrangement joins TRBV4-2 to TRBJ2-5; TRBD2 agrees at 11 bases. Germline CDR1 and CDR2: LGHNA and YNFKEQ. The V segment lost 0 bases and the J segment 4 bases; nucleotides outside the gene matches: 10. CDR3 size: 18 residues. This CDR3 is CASSQDHGSGGAGETQYF. CDR3 DNA sequence: TGTGCCAGCAGCCAAGATCATGGTAGCGGGGGGGCTGGAGAGACCCAGTACTTC.

The rearrangement uses TRBV7-9 and TRBJ1-1, with D uncertain. The CDR3 is 13 amino acids. Per the germline V gene, CDR1 is SEHNR and CDR2 is FQNEAQ (reference sequence). V lost 4 bases, J lost 1 base, and 7 bases lay in between. The CDR3 region has the DNA TGTGCCAGCAGCTCGACACAGAACACTGAAGCTTTCTTT. Translated: CASSSTQNTEAFF.

This clonotype was counted ten times or more. The rearrangement links TRBV12-3 or TRBV12-4 to TRBJ2-7; TRBD2 agrees at 10 bases. This CDR3 is 15 amino acids long. V trimming: 6 bases; J trimming: 4 bases; junction bases outside the gene matches: 9. This chain's CDR3 is CASRGPTSGAYEQYF. For the CDR3, the DNA is TGTGCCAGCAGAGGTCCTACTAGCGGGGCATACGAGCAGTACTTC.

The rearrangement joins TRBV10-3 to TRBJ1-2; D uncertain. Trimming took off 1 base at V and 1 base at J, with 7 bases between the two ends. CDR3 length: 14 residues. CDR1 is ENHRY, CDR2 SYGVKD, per germline. Here the CDR3 DNA reads TGTGCCATCAGTGAGTGGGAGAGTAACTATGGCTACACCTTC. Encoded protein: CAISEWESNYGYTF.

This clonotype came up a few times. CDR3 nucleotides: TGTGCCAGCAGCGGTGGGAGGCATGAGCAGTTCTTC. Protein sequence: CASSGGRHEQFF. The chain combines TRBV7-2 with TRBJ2-1; D is possibly TRBD2 (6 bases). Germline CDR1 is SGHTA and CDR2 is FQGNSA. CDR3 length equals 12 residues. The V end lost 5 bases, the J end lost 8 bases, and 10 bases lay between the germline ends.

This clonotype was counted between two and nine times. The chain joins TRBV7-3 to TRBJ2-3; 7 bases agree with TRBD2. The CDR3 covers 16 residues. V shed 3 bases and J 1 base; nucleotides not matched to a gene: 7. CDR1 is SGHTA, CDR2 FQGTGA, per germline. The CDR3: CASSFLGAGGTDTQYF. In DNA, the CDR3 is TGTGCCAGCAGCTTCCTCGGGGCGGGAGGCACAGATACGCAGTATTTT.

The chain employs TRBV4-1 and TRBJ2-1; the D gene is possibly TRBD2 (7 bases). This CDR3 comprises 14 residues. Germline-derived CDR1 and CDR2 are MGHRA and YSYEKL. The V gene lost 5 bases and the J gene lost 6 bases, with 14 bases spanning the gap. The DNA of the CDR3 is TGCGCCAGCAGCTCTGGGGGGGGCGGCAATGAGCAGTTCTTC. Amino acid sequence: CASSSGGGGNEQFF.

This clonotype was seen a few times. This chain links TRBV12-3 or TRBV12-4 with TRBJ2-2, with D perhaps being TRBD1 or TRBD2 (5 bases each). The germline V and J ends were trimmed by 4 bases and 0 bases, with 9 bases remaining between them. The CDR3 extends over 15 amino acids. The CDR3 sequence: CASSSGRANTGELFF. The CDR3 coding sequence is TGTGCCAGCAGTTCGGGACGGGCGAACACCGGGGAGCTGTTTTTT.

The CDR3 sequence is CASSLGFGQAGRDNEQFF. The CDR3 DNA follows: TGCGCCAGCAGCTTGGGATTCGGCCAGGCGGGCCGGGACAATGAGCAGTTCTTC. The chain employs TRBV5-1 and TRBJ2-1, with a tentative D call TRBD2 (5 bases). The V end was cut by 0 bases, the J end by 5 bases, with 21 bases between. CDR3 length: 18 amino acids. CDR1 and CDR2 from the germline V gene are SGHRS and YFSETQ. The full variable domain, with the rest looked up from reference TRBV5-1 and TRBJ2-1, is KAGVTQTPRYLIKTRGQQVTLSCSPISGHRSVSWYQQTPGQGLQFLFEYFSETQRNKGNFPGRFSGRQFSNSRSEMNVSTLELGDSALYLCASSLGFGQAGRDNEQFFGPGTRLTVL.

This clonotype has just one count. The chain is built from TRBV20-1 and TRBJ2-1; D tentatively fits TRBD1 or TRBD2 (5 bases each). The V end lost 4 bases, the J end lost 3 bases, and 16 bases lay between the germline ends. Germline CDR1 is DFQATT and CDR2 is SNEGSKA (reference sequence). CDR3 size: 15 residues. The CDR3 DNA sequence: TGCAGTGCTATTAAATCCGGGACGGGCTACAATGAGCAGTTCTTC. This encodes CSAIKSGTGYNEQFF.

The table lists this clonotype with many counts. The chain employs TRBV7-2 and TRBJ1-5, with 8 nucleotides matching TRBD1. Germline assignment: CDR1 SGHTA and CDR2 FQGNSA. V was clipped by 5 bases and J by 1 base; unmatched bases: 7. CDR3 size: 16 residues. CDR3 sequence: CASSLGQGGSNQPQHF. CDR3 coding DNA: TGTGCCAGCAGCCTCGGACAGGGAGGAAGCAATCAGCCCCAGCATTTT. Full variable domain (remainder filled in from reference TRBV7-2 and TRBJ1-5): GAGVSQSPSNKVTEKGKDVELRCDPISGHTALYWYRQSLGQGLEFLIYFQGNSAPDKSGLPSDRFSAERTGGSVSTLTIQRTQQEDSAVYLCASSLGQGGSNQPQHFGDGTRLSIL.

This clonotype appeared many times. This chain connects TRBV20-1 to TRBJ1-4, with unresolved D. V was clipped by 5 bases and J by 7 bases, with 17 bases between them. The CDR3 runs 14 residues. The germline V gene has CDR1 DFQATT and CDR2 SNEGSKA (reference sequence). The CDR3 protein is CSAGHGRRGEKLFF. The CDR3 nucleotides read TGCAGTGCTGGGCACGGGCGCCGAGGTGAAAAACTGTTTTTT.

The rearrangement links TRBV5-1 to TRBJ2-7; D is undetermined. CDR3 length: 15 residues. CDR1 is SGHRS and CDR2 is YFSETQ in the germline V gene. V was shortened by 0 bases and J by 2 bases, with 12 bases between the two germline ends. For the CDR3, the DNA is TGCGCCAGCAGCTTGGCCCTCGGTATGGCCTACGAGCAGTACTTC. Its protein is CASSLALGMAYEQYF.

This chain connects TRBV5-4 to TRBJ2-6; D unclear. This CDR3 has 14 amino acids. Between the trimmed V and J ends, which lost 5 bases and 2 bases, there was a span of 8 bases. Germline assignment: CDR1 SGHNT and CDR2 YYREEE (reference sequence). This CDR3 is CASRYGPGANVLTF. The CDR3, as DNA: TGTGCCAGCAGATATGGACCTGGGGCCAACGTCCTGACTTTC.

This chain links TRBV27 with TRBJ1-3; D is uncertain. Germline CDR1 and CDR2: MNHEY and SMNVEV (reference sequence). CDR3 length: 13 residues. The V end was cut by 0 bases, the J end by 4 bases, with 4 bases between. The CDR3 DNA is TGTGCCAGCAGTTTATCGTACGGAAACACCATATATTTT. It translates to CASSLSYGNTIYF.

The table lists this clonotype with many counts. The chain employs TRBV7-2 and TRBJ2-5, with 8 bases identical to TRBD1. The ends lost 5 bases at V and 5 bases at J; junction bases unmatched: 10. Germline CDR1 SGHTA, CDR2 FQGNSA. The CDR3 totals 15 residues. CDR3 sequence reads: CASSKLDRVGETQYF. The CDR3 region has the DNA TGTGCCAGCAGCAAATTGGACAGGGTAGGCGAGACCCAGTACTTC.

There are many counts of this clonotype. The genes are TRBV11-2 and TRBJ2-3, with a tentative D call TRBD2 (6 bases). Germline V CDR1 and CDR2: SGHAT, FQNNGV. V was trimmed by 1 base and J by 2 bases, leaving 13 bases between them. This CDR3 is built from 16 residues. CDR3 nucleotide sequence: TGTGCCAGCAGCTTAGGCACTAGCCGAGACACAGATACGCAGTATTTT. The encoded protein is CASSLGTSRDTDTQYF. Looking up the rest from reference TRBV11-2 and TRBJ2-3 gives the full variable domain: EAGVAQSPRYKIIEKRQSVAFWCNPISGHATLYWYQQILGQGPKLLIQFQNNGVVDDSQLPKDRFSAERLKGVDSTLKIQPAKLEDSAVYLCASSLGTSRDTDTQYFGPGTRLTVL.

The chain uses TRBV2 and TRBJ1-6; no reliable D call. V lost 7 bases to trimming and J lost 5 bases, with 12 bases between them. The V gene's germline CDR1 is SNHLY and CDR2 FYNNEI. This CDR3 is 14 amino acids long. The CDR3 coding sequence is TGTGCCAGCACCCCAGATAATCATAATTCACCCCTCCACTTT. It yields the protein CASTPDNHNSPLHF.

The table lists this clonotype with many counts. The V gene is TRBV4-1, the J gene TRBJ2-3; D perhaps matches TRBD1 (6 bases). This CDR3 comprises 12 residues. V was clipped by 4 bases and J by 8 bases, with 10 bases between them. Germline V lookup: CDR1 MGHRA, CDR2 YSYEKL. The CDR3 sequence: CASSLRGGTQYF. In DNA, the CDR3 is TGCGCCAGCAGCCTCCGAGGGGGTACGCAGTATTTT.

The chain employs TRBV4-3 and TRBJ2-5; D possibly corresponds to TRBD1 (6 bases). Between the trimmed V and J ends, which lost 1 base and 5 bases, there was a span of 14 bases. In germline, CDR1 is LGHNA, CDR2 YSLEER. The CDR3 is made up of 15 amino acids. The DNA of the CDR3 is TGCGCCAGCAGCCAAGCCGTGGCAGGGGATGAGACCCAGTACTTC. Protein: CASSQAVAGDETQYF.

The V call is TRBV7-2, the J call TRBJ2-5; the match to TRBD2 covers 10 bases. J was trimmed by 5 bases and V by 2 bases; bases with no gene match: 8. The CDR3 length is 16 residues. Germline CDR1 reads SGHTA; CDR2 reads FQGNSA. For the CDR3, the DNA is TGTGCCAGCAGCTTAACGAGCGGGGGGGCCATCGAGACCCAGTACTTC. Its translation is CASSLTSGGAIETQYF.

The gene calls are TRBV4-1 and TRBJ2-5, with D unresolved. The V and J ends lost 2 bases and 9 bases respectively, with 16 bases between them. Germline V gene sequence: CDR1 MGHRA, CDR2 YSYEKL. This CDR3 is 14 amino acids long. The CDR3: CASSQMMAFASQYF. The CDR3 DNA follows: TGCGCCAGCAGCCAAATGATGGCCTTCGCGTCCCAGTACTTC.

This clonotype was seen a handful of times. The chain employs TRBV29-1 and TRBJ1-2; D is possibly TRBD1 (6 bases). Trimming removed 7 bases at V and 4 bases at J, with 16 bases between. Germline V lookup: CDR1 SQVTM, CDR2 ANQGSEA. The CDR3 has 13 amino acids. CDR3 sequence (DNA): TGCAGCGCTCGAGGGGGACAAGCCTATGGCTACACCTTC. Its translation: CSARGGQAYGYTF.

The V call is TRBV7-9, the J call TRBJ2-7; D unresolved. With 4 bases removed from V and 3 bases from J, the gap between germline ends came to 10 bases. Per the germline V gene, CDR1 is SEHNR and CDR2 is FQNEAQ (reference sequence). CDR3 length equals 13 residues. The CDR3 coding sequence is TGTGCCAGCAGCTCCCCCCAGAGCTACGAGCAGTACGTC. Its translation is CASSSPQSYEQYV.

This clonotype has a handful of counts. The V call is TRBV2, the J call TRBJ2-4; no reliable D call. CDR1 is SNHLY and CDR2 is FYNNEI in the germline V gene. The V and J ends lost 6 bases and 1 base respectively, with 13 bases between them. CDR3 length: 15 amino acids. The CDR3 protein is CASSDSLWAKNIQYF. CDR3 coding DNA: TGTGCCAGCAGCGACTCACTATGGGCCAAAAACATTCAGTACTTC.

This clonotype was counted a few times. The rearrangement uses TRBV5-1 and TRBJ2-3; TRBD1 matches 7 bases. With V trimmed by 0 bases and J by 6 bases, 10 bases remained unmatched. This CDR3 has 16 residues. Per the germline V gene, CDR1 is SGHRS and CDR2 is YFSETQ. In DNA, the CDR3 is TGCGCCAGCAGCTTGGGCGGACAGGAGACGGCGGATACGCAGTATTTT. This gives the protein CASSLGGQETADTQYF.

The chain has TRBV7-2 and TRBJ1-2; no reliable D call. CDR3 length: 15 amino acids. Germline CDR1 reads SGHTA; CDR2 reads FQGNSA. Trimming pared 5 bases from V and 0 bases from J, leaving 13 bases between. The CDR3: CASSPRAVTNYGYTF. The DNA for the CDR3 is TGTGCCAGCAGCCCAAGAGCAGTAACTAACTATGGCTACACCTTC. Together with reference TRBV7-2 and TRBJ1-2, the CDR3 gives the full variable domain: GAGVSQSPSNKVTEKGKDVELRCDPISGHTALYWYRQSLGQGLEFLIYFQGNSAPDKSGLPSDRFSAERTGGSVSTLTIQRTQQEDSAVYLCASSPRAVTNYGYTFGSGTRLTVV.